This TCR beta chain was documented in a study of T cells in Graves' hyperthyroidism and ophthalmopathy. Across the study: The initial diagnosis was the point when peripheral blood was collected, ahead of any treatment.

What was amplified from RNA transcripts were TCR beta CDR3 regions. First-round RT-PCR with HTBI primers amplified the TCR CDR3 region. TCRdb re-analysed the multiplex PCR reads in MiXCR, keeping a single row per CDR3 protein. This repertoire shows 450,000 to 550,000 distinct CDR3 sequences, roughly a quarter found once; its top ten account for around 11%. V was pared by 5 bases and J by 7 bases, with 14 bases between. CDR3 length: 13 residues. CDR1 and CDR2 (germline): MNHNS, SASEGT. Study observations and caveats: Expanded thyroid clonotypes (above 0.001) were mostly also found in blood. By a 13 V-J model, ophthalmopathy was set apart from stable hyperthyroidism.

This clonotype occurred many times. Antigen unknown. The PBMCs had their origin in 10 ml of fresh peripheral blood. This chain links TRBV6-1 with TRBJ1-2; no clear D gene. The sequencing input was blood. The sequence derives from a woman aged 25 to 39 with Graves' ophthalmopathy. The DNA for the CDR3 is TGTGCCAGCAGTCCGGATTGGCTAGCTGGCTACACCTTC. Protein: CASSPDWLAGYTF.